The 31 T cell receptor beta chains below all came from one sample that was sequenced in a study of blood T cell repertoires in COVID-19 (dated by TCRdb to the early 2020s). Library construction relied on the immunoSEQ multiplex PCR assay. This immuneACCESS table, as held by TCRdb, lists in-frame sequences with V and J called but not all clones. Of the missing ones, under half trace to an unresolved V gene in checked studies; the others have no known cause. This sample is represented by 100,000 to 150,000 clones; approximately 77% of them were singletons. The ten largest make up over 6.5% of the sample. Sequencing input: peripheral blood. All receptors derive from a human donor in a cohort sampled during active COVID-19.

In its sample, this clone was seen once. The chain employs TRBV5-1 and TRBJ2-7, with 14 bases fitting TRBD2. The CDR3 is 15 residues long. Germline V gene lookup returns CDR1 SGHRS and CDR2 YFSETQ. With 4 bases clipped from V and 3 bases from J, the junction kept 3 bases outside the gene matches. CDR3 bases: TGCGCCAGCAGCGAAGGGACTAGCGGGGGCTACGAGCAGTACTTC. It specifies CASSEGTSGGYEQYF.

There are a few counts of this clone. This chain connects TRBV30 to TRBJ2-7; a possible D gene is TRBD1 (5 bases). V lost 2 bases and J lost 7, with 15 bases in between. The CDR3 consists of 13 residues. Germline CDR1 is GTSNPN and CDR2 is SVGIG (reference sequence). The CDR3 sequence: CAWSSELKGEQYF. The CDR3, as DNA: TGTGCCTGGAGTTCAGAATTGAAGGGGGAGCAGTACTTC.

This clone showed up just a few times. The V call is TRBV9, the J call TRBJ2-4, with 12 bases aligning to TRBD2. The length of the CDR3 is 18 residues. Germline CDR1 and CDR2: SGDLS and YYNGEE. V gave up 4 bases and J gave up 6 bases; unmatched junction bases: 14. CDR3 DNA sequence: TGTGCCAGCAGCACCCTAGCGGGAGGGCCGAGCGAGGGAAACATTCAGTACTTC. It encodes CASSTLAGGPSEGNIQYF.

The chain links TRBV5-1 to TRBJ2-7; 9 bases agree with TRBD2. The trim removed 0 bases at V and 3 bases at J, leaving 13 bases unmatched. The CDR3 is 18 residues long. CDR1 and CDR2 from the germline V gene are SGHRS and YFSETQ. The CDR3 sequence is CASSLGWGASGVDYEQYF. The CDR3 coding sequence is TGCGCCAGCAGCTTGGGCTGGGGTGCTAGCGGGGTGGACTACGAGCAGTACTTC.

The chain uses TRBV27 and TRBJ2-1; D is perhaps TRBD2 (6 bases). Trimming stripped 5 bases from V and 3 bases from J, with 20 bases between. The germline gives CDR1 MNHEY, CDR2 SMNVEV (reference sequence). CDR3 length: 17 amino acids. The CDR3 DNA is TGTGCCAGCAGTACACTAGATGCGGGATTAATCTACAATGAGCAGTTCTTC. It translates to CASSTLDAGLIYNEQFF.

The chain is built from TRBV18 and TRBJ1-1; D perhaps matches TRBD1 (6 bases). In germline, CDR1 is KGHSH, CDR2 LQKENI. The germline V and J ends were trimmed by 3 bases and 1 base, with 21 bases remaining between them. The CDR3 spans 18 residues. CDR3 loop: CASSPQRGGARRNTEAFF. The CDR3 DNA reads TGTGCCAGCTCACCCCAAAGGGGGGGGGCGCGTCGGAACACTGAAGCTTTCTTT.

The CDR3 sequence is CASSLGWTPENTIYF. For the CDR3, the DNA is TGTGCCAGCAGCTTAGGGTGGACACCGGAAAACACCATATATTTT. V is TRBV7-6 and J is TRBJ1-3; D perhaps matches TRBD1 (5 bases). Trimming cost V 1 base and J 6 bases, with 13 bases left between them. This CDR3 comprises 15 residues. CDR1 SGHVS and CDR2 FNYEAQ come from the germline V gene.

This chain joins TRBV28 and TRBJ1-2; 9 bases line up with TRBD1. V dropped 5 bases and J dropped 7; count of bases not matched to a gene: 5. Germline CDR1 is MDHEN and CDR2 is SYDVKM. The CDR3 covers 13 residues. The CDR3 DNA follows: TGTGCCAGCAGTAGTACAGGGGGCCGTGGCTACACCTTC. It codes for CASSSTGGRGYTF.

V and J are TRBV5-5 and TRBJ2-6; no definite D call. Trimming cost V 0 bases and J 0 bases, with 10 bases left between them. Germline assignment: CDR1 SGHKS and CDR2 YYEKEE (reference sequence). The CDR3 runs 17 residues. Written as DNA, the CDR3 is TGTGCCAGCAGCTTGGAATCTTCAGACTCTGGGGCCAACGTCCTGACTTTC. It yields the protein CASSLESSDSGANVLTF.

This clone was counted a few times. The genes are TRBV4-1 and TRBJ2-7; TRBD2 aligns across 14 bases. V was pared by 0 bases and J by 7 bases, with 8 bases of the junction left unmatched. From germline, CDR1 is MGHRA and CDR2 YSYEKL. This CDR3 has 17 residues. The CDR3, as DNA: TGCGCCAGCAGCCAAGATCCGGGACTAGCGGGAGTTGATGAGCAGTACTTC. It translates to CASSQDPGLAGVDEQYF.

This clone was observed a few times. The CDR3 protein is CASSHLGLAGDYEQYF. CDR3 bases: TGTGCCAGCAGCCACTTGGGACTAGCGGGAGACTACGAGCAGTACTTC. The chain uses TRBV5-4 and TRBJ2-7; TRBD2 agrees at 14 bases. The CDR3 consists of 16 residues. V shed 4 bases, J shed 3 bases, and the junction held 6 bases outside the gene matches. Germline V gives CDR1 SGHNT, CDR2 YYREEE (reference sequence).

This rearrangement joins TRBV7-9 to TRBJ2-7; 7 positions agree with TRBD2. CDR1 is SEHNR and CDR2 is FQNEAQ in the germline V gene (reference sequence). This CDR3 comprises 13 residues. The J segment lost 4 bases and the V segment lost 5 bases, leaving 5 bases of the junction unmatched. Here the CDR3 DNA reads TGTGCCAGCAGCCGAGGGACTACTTACGAGCAGTACTTC. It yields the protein CASSRGTTYEQYF.

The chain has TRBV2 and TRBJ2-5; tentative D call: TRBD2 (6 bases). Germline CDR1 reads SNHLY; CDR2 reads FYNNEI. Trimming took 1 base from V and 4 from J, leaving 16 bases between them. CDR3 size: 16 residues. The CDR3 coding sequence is TGTGCCAGCAGTGAAGTTGCGTCTGGGGGGTTAGAGACCCAGTACTTC. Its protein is CASSEVASGGLETQYF. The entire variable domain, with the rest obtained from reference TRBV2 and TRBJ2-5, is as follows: EPEVTQTPSHQVTQMGQEVILRCVPISNHLYFYWYRQILGQKVEFLVSFYNNEISEKSEIFDDQFSVERPDGSNFTLKIRSTKLEDSAMYFCASSEVASGGLETQYFGPGTRLLVL.

In nucleotides, the CDR3 is TGTGCCACCAGTGACGGTAATAACCTTTTGGGCGAAAAACTGTTTTTT. Its protein product is CATSDGNNLLGEKLFF. V and J are TRBV24-1 and TRBJ1-4; D unresolved. Trimming left V 4 bases short and J 8 bases short, with 19 bases between. The CDR3 length is 16 residues. Germline-derived CDR1 and CDR2 are KGHDR and SFDVKD.

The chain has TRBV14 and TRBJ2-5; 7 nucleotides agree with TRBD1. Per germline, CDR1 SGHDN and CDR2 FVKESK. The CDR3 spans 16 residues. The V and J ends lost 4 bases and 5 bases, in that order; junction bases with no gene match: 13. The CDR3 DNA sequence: TGTGCCAGCAGCCTTTTGAAGGCGACAGGGTGGGAGACCCAGTACTTC. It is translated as CASSLLKATGWETQYF.

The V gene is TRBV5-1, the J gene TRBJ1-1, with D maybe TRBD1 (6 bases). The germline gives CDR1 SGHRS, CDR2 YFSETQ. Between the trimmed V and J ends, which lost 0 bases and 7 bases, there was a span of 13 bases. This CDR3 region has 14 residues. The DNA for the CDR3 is TGCGCCAGCAGCTTGGGCGGCGGGGGCGGTGAAGCTTTCTTT. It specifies CASSLGGGGGEAFF.

The CDR3 nucleotides are TGTGCCAGCAGCTTGGGACAGGGAAGGCAGCCCCAGCATTTT. This gives the protein CASSLGQGRQPQHF. The chain joins TRBV5-8 to TRBJ1-5; 7 bases align to TRBD1. The CDR3 has 14 amino acids. The J segment lost 7 bases and the V segment lost 0 bases, leaving 4 bases of the junction unmatched. The germline CDR1 and CDR2 sequences are SGHTS and YDEGEE.

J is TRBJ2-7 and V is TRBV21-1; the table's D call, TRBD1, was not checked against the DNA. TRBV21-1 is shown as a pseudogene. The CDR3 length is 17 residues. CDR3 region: CASSKVFRQGAAYEQYF. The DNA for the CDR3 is TGTGCCAGCAGCAAAGTATTTCGGCAGGGGGCGGCCTACGAGCAGTACTTC.

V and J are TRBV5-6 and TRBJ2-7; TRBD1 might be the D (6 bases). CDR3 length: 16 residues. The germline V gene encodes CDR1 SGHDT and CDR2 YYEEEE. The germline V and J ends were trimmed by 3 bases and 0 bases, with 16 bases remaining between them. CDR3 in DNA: TGTGCCAGCAGCTCTTCAGGGGTTGCGAGCTCCTACGAGCAGTACTTC. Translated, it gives CASSSSGVASSYEQYF. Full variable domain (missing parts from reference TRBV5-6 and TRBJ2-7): DAGVTQSPTHLIKTRGQQVTLRCSPKSGHDTVSWYQQALGQGPQFIFQYYEEEERQRGNFPDRFSGHQFPNYSSELNVNALLLGDSALYLCASSSSGVASSYEQYFGPGTRLTVT.

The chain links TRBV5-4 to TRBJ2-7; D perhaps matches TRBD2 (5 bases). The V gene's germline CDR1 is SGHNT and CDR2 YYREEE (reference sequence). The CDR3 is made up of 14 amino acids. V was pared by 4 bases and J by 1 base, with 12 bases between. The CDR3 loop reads CASSPGRESYEQYF. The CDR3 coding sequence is TGTGCCAGCAGCCCCGGCCGGGAATCCTACGAGCAGTACTTC.

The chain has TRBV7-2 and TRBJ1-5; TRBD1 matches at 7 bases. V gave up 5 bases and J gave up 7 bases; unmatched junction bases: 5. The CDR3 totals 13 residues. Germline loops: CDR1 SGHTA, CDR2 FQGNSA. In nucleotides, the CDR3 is TGTGCCAGCAGCCATGGGGACAGACAGCCCCAGCATTTT. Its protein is CASSHGDRQPQHF.

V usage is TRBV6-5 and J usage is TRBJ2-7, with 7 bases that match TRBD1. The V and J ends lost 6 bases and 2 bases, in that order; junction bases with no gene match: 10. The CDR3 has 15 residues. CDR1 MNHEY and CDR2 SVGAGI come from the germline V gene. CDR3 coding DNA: TGTGCCAGCAGCCACCGACAGGGTAGGACCTACGAGCAGTACTTC. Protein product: CASSHRQGRTYEQYF.

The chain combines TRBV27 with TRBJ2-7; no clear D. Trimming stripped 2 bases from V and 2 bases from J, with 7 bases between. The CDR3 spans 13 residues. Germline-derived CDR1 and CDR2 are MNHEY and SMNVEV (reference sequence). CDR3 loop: CASSLGQPYEQYF. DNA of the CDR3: TGTGCCAGCAGTTTAGGGCAGCCCTACGAGCAGTACTTC.

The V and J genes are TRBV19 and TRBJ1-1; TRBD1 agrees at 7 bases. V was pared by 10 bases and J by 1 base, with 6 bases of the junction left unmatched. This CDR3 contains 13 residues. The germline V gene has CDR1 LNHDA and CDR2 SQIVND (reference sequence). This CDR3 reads CAITDRANTEAFF. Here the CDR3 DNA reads TGTGCCATCACCGACAGGGCGAACACTGAAGCTTTCTTT.

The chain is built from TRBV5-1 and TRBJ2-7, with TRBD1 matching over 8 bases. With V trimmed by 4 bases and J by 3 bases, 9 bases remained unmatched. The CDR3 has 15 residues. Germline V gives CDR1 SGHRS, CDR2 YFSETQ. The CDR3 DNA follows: TGCGCCAGCAGCCTAAGTTCCGGGACAGGCTACGAGCAGTACTTC. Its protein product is CASSLSSGTGYEQYF.

The CDR3 spells CASSLPRDRINSYEQYF. CDR3 bases: TGCGCCAGCAGCTTGCCCCGGGACAGGATTAATTCCTACGAGCAGTACTTC. The chain couples TRBV5-1 to TRBJ2-7, with 8 bases identical to TRBD1. CDR3 length: 17 residues. The V and J ends lost 1 base and 1 base, in that order; junction bases with no gene match: 10. Germline CDR1 and CDR2: SGHRS and YFSETQ.

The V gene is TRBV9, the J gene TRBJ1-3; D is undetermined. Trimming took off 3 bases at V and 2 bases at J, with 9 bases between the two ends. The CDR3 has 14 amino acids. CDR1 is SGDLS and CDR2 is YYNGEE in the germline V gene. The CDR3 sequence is CASSEEVAGNTIYF. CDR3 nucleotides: TGTGCCAGCAGCGAGGAGGTGGCTGGAAACACCATATATTTT.

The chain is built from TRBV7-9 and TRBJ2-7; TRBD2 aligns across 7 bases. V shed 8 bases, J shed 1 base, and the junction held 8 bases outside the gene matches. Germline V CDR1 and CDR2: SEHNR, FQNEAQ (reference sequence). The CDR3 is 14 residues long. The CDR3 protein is CASLASGASYEQYF. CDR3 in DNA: TGTGCCAGCCTTGCCAGCGGGGCGTCCTACGAGCAGTACTTC. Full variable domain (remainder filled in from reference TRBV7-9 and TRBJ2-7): DTGVSQNPRHKITKRGQNVTFRCDPISEHNRLYWYRQTLGQGPEFLTYFQNEAQLEKSRLLSDRFSAERPKGSFSTLEIQRTEQGDSAMYLCASLASGASYEQYFGPGTRLTVT.

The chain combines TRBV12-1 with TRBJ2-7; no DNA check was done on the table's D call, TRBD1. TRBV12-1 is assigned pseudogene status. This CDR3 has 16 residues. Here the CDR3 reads CATRLPGAKEAYEQYF. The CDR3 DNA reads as TGTGCCACAAGACTCCCAGGGGCAAAAGAGGCCTACGAGCAGTACTTC.

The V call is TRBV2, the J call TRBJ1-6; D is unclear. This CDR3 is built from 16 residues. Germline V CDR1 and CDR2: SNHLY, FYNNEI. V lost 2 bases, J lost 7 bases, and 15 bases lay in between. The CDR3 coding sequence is TGTGCCAGCAGTGAAACGGTGGGAGCCTCGAATTCACCCCTCCACTTT. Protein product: CASSETVGASNSPLHF.

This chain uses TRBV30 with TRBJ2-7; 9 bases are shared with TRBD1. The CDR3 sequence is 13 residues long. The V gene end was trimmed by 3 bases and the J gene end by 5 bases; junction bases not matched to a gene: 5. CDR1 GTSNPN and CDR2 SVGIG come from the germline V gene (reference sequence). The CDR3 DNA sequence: TGTGCCTGGAGGGGACAGGGCGCCCACGAGCAGTACTTC. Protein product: CAWRGQGAHEQYF. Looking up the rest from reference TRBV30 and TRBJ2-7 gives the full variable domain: SQTIHQWPATLVQPVGSPLSLECTVEGTSNPNLYWYRQAAGRGLQLLFYSVGIGQISSEVPQNLSASRPQDRQFILSSKKLLLSDSGFYLCAWRGQGAHEQYFGPGTRLTVT.